This T cell receptor beta chain is drawn from a study of blood T cell repertoires in COVID-19. Study context: Specimens from acute and convalescent COVID-19 originated in the United States, Italy and Spain. Sources were T cells, B-cell-depleted T cells, or PBMCs; the material itself was cDNA or gDNA.

V trimming: 8 bases; J trimming: 7 bases; junction bases outside the gene matches: 11. This CDR3 is 15 amino acids long. Per the germline V gene, CDR1 is KGHDR and CDR2 is SFDVKD. Original processing notes: For nucleated cells, counts were estimated from reference gene primer amplification. This table comes from immunoSEQ multiplex PCR, and its TCRdb copy is limited to in-frame clones, with some not included. The V and J calls and clone size are taken from that table; D and trimming were inferred from the DNA. Among some 210,000 clones listed, approximately 85% were seen once. The chain has TRBV24-1 and TRBJ1-4, with TRBD1 identical over 8 bases. Sequencing was performed on peripheral blood. The TCR comes from a woman between 50 and 59 years old with active or convalescent COVID-19. CDR3 DNA: TGTGCCACCAAGAAGCAGGGGGCAATAGTTGAAAAACTGTTTTTT. Amino acid sequence: CATKKQGAIVEKLFF.